This TCR beta chain was found in a study of blood T cell repertoires in COVID-19 (TCRdb year 2020). Regarding the study in general: Collaborator samples came from the United States, Italy and Spain and covered acute and convalescent phases of COVID-19. The prospective study material was composed of cDNA or gDNA derived from T cells, B-cell-depleted T cells, or PBMCs. Deeply sampled blood TCRbeta repertoires from subjects exposed to, actively infected with, or recovered from COVID-19 were included in the dataset. A freely available public database, intended as a resource for researchers studying the immune response to SARS-CoV-2, is where the repertoires were released. Samples came from the ongoing ImmuneRACE study (first 160 participants) plus 1,254 subjects from 6 global collaborators. The sample metadata nearly always contained a de-identified subject ID, COVID-19 status, age in years and sex. Where HLA class I and class II types were available, the types were taken from metadata supplied by the sample provider, not from assay-based typing. What the study reported, not specific to this receptor: The amount of clinical and demographic metadata varied by source and participant and was provided uncurated.

Relative to germline, V is missing 6 bases and J is missing 5 bases, with 10 bases of the junction outside any gene match. The CDR3 contains 15 residues, cysteine and phenylalanine counted. The read is trimmed to its CDR3 DNA, 45 bases read in frame from base 1. From a lookup of the germline V gene, CDR1 and CDR2 are SNHLY and FYNNEI. TCRbeta CDR3 regions were amplified from genomic DNA using the immunoSEQ Assay, a bias-controlled multiplex PCR. From the authors' description of their analysis: The number of nucleated cells in each sample was estimated from the amplification of reference gene primers within the assay. To quantify the absolute abundance of each unique TCRbeta CDR3 rearrangement, sequence reads were collapsed and filtered. For each sample, productive Simpson clonality was calculated as the square root of Simpson's diversity index across productive rearrangements. Not all clones reach the TCRdb copy of this immuneACCESS table, which keeps in-frame sequences only. Checked studies attribute under half of the gap to unresolved V genes and leave the rest unexplained. V, J and clone size are taken as reported in that table, and D and trimming were inferred from the DNA itself. This sample lists about 290,000 clones; roughly nine tenths were detected once. The top ten clones comprise 11% of the sample.

To note about this clone: No cognate antigen has been identified for it. There are no base qualities to consult, and no much larger clone falls within one base.

One collaborating source in Seattle enrolled patients during active infection and followed them longitudinally through the course of disease. Each collaborating institution followed its own protocols to collect whole blood in K2EDTA tubes. For TCRbeta analysis, collaborators shipped samples as frozen whole blood, isolated PBMCs, or DNA extracted from either of those sample types. The specimen sequenced was peripheral blood. The chain couples TRBV2 to TRBJ2-7, with 10 bases in between that match TRBD1. The receptor comes from a woman in her 30s with COVID-19, enrolled during active disease. The CDR3 here reads CASRAWTGGFNEQYF. The DNA sequence reads TGTGCCAGCAGAGCTTGGACAGGGGGTTTCAACGAGCAGTACTTC.